The sequence of this TCR beta chain was determined in a study of OX40 agonist ivuxolimab in advanced cancers. Whole-study context: Partial responses were achieved by three patients: one hepatocellular carcinoma, two cutaneous melanoma.

General study findings and limits: By week 6 at 0.1 to 3.0 mg/kg, blood CD4+ and CD8+ T cells had expanded clonally. Still undetermined is the antigen specificity of the expanded peripheral T cells. CD8+ T cells were the subset that, on average, had more expanded clones than CD4+.

Comment on this clone: The antigen is not known.

TCRdb's copy holds only in-frame clones and misses some; the assay was immunoSEQ multiplex PCR. The sample yields about 33,000 clones, around 85% seen once. The CDR3 has 16 residues. Trimming took 5 bases from V and 8 from J, leaving 22 bases between them. In germline, CDR1 is MNHEY, CDR2 SMNVEV (reference sequence). This rearrangement joins TRBV27 to TRBJ2-1; weak D call: TRBD1 (6 bases). The sample in question was CD4+ or CD8+ T cells sorted from blood, obtained in a trial of the OX40 agonist ivuxolimab. The sequence was obtained from an adult with an advanced solid tumor such as melanoma, head and neck, liver or kidney cancer. CDR3 amino acids: CASSVIGLANRDEQFF. The CDR3 nucleotides are TGTGCCAGCAGTGTCATAGGGCTAGCCAACAGGGATGAGCAGTTCTTC.